The 18 T cell receptor beta chains reported below all come from one sample, sequenced in a study of shared clonotypes between healthy human individuals. CD45RO-negative, CCR7-selected cells formed the naive CD8 fraction, which excluded terminally differentiated effector memory CD45RA+ cells. The protocol was immunoSEQ multiplex PCR, while the TCRdb copy is restricted to in-frame clones and leaves out a portion. The sample holds 550,000 to 600,000 clones; nearly 98% are singletons and the top ten take approximately 0.3%. The specimen sequenced was naive CD8+ T cells sorted from blood. Receptor source: a man aged 25 to 45 in good health.

The chain has TRBV30 and TRBJ1-5; no reliable D call. CDR1 and CDR2 (germline): GTSNPN, SVGIG (reference sequence). Trimming took off 0 bases at V and 0 bases at J, with 6 bases between the two ends. The length of the CDR3 is 14 residues. In nucleotides, the CDR3 is TGTGCCTGGAGTGTGGCAGCTAGCAATCAGCCCCAGCATTTT. Its protein is CAWSVAASNQPQHF.

The rearrangement uses TRBV9 and TRBJ1-4; perhaps TRBD1 as D (5 bases). The CDR3 is 13 residues long. CDR1 and CDR2 (germline): SGDLS, YYNGEE. Trimming cost V 4 bases and J 5 bases, with 9 bases left between them. CDR3 sequence reads: CASSRTLNEKLFF. CDR3 nucleotide sequence: TGTGCCAGCAGCCGGACACTCAATGAAAAACTGTTTTTT.

In the case of this clone: This CDR3 is also generated by other DNA sequences in the sample. This chain connects TRBV2 to TRBJ2-1; TRBD2 aligns across 13 bases. V dropped 3 bases and J dropped 4; count of bases not matched to a gene: 0. Germline values: CDR1 SNHLY, CDR2 FYNNEI. The CDR3 extends over 15 amino acids. The CDR3 here is CASSEGLAGYNEQFF. The CDR3 DNA reads as TGTGCCAGCAGTGAGGGACTAGCGGGATACAATGAGCAGTTCTTC. Drawing the rest from reference TRBV2 and TRBJ2-1, the complete variable domain is EPEVTQTPSHQVTQMGQEVILRCVPISNHLYFYWYRQILGQKVEFLVSFYNNEISEKSEIFDDQFSVERPDGSNFTLKIRSTKLEDSAMYFCASSEGLAGYNEQFFGPGTRLTVL.

Concerning this clone itself: One end of the junction varies from germline; a read error may be responsible. The chain combines TRBV7-7 with TRBJ2-3; tentatively, D is TRBD2 (5 bases). The CDR3 covers 16 residues. Looked up from germline, CDR1 is SSHAT and CDR2 is FNYEAQ (reference sequence). The CDR3 protein is CASSLAWKGGTDTQYF. CDR3 bases: TGTGCTAGCAGCTTAGCTTGGAAGGGAGGCACAGATACGCAGTATTTT. The full variable domain, with the rest looked up from reference TRBV7-7 and TRBJ2-3, is GAGVSQSPRYKVTKRGQDVTLRCDPISSHATLYWYQQALGQGPEFLTYFNYEAQPDKSGLPSDRFSAERPEGSISTLTIQRTEQRDSAMYRCASSLAWKGGTDTQYFGPGTRLTVL.

The rearrangement joins TRBV21-1 to TRBJ2-5; the D segment call TRBD1 is taken from the table without a DNA check. TRBV21-1 represents a pseudogene. The CDR3 has 12 amino acids. The CDR3 loop is CASSAGGETQYF. In DNA form, the CDR3 reads TGTGCCAGCAGTGCAGGGGGTGAGACCCAGTACTTC.

This rearrangement joins TRBV10-3 to TRBJ1-4; perhaps TRBD1 as D (5 bases). The CDR3 is 13 amino acids. Trimming took off 4 bases at V and 6 bases at J, with 9 bases between the two ends. In germline, CDR1 is ENHRY, CDR2 SYGVKD. CDR3 loop: CAISGQSYEKLFF. CDR3 coding DNA: TGTGCCATCAGTGGACAGAGTTATGAAAAACTGTTTTTT.

As regards this clone: The germline gene is not matched at one end of the junction; a read error may be the cause. The chain couples TRBV7-7 to TRBJ2-3; D unclear. The CDR3 has 13 residues. Germline V gene data show CDR1 as SSHAT and CDR2 as FNYEAQ (reference sequence). CDR3 DNA: TGTGCTAGCAGCTTAGGAGCCCGAGATACGCAGTATTTT. It translates to CASSLGARDTQYF.

The chain links TRBV7-2 to TRBJ2-1, with TRBD2 matching over 10 bases. The V and J ends lost 3 bases and 10 bases, in that order; junction bases with no gene match: 9. The CDR3 is 15 amino acids. In germline, CDR1 is SGHTA, CDR2 FQGNSA. CDR3 sequence: CASSFGLAARGEQFF. For the CDR3, the DNA is TGTGCCAGCAGCTTTGGACTAGCGGCCCGGGGGGAGCAGTTCTTC.

V usage is TRBV29-1 and J usage is TRBJ2-1, with D perhaps matching TRBD2 (6 bases). The CDR3 loop spans 14 amino acids. The ends were cut back, 2 bases at V and 5 bases at J, with 13 bases in the middle. Germline assignment: CDR1 SQVTM and CDR2 ANQGSEA. CDR3 protein: CSVETGTGDNEQFF. The CDR3 bases are TGCAGCGTTGAAACCGGGACGGGAGACAATGAGCAGTTCTTC.

The chain carries TRBV4-1 and TRBJ2-7; possible D gene TRBD1, 6 bases. CDR1 MGHRA and CDR2 YSYEKL come from the germline V gene. The length of the CDR3 is 16 residues. V lost 1 base and J 3 bases, leaving 16 bases between the germline ends. As DNA, the CDR3 is TGCGCCAGCAGCCAAGTTCTTATCACAGGGAGCTACGAGCAGTACTTC. It is translated as CASSQVLITGSYEQYF.

The V call is TRBV11-3, the J call TRBJ2-2; D is tentatively TRBD1 or TRBD2 (5 bases each). Germline-derived CDR1 and CDR2 are SGHNT and YENEEA. The CDR3 is 16 amino acids. Trimming shortened V by 5 bases and J by 1 base, and 14 bases separated the two germline ends. For the CDR3, the DNA is TGTGCCAGCAGCCCGAGGGACCAAAGGAACACCGGGGAGCTGTTTTTT. Its protein is CASSPRDQRNTGELFF.

Only one count was recorded for this clone. This chain joins TRBV5-6 and TRBJ1-2; the D gene is possibly TRBD1 (5 bases). V was cut by 4 bases and J by 6 bases, with 22 bases left in between. The CDR3 has 16 residues. The germline CDR1 and CDR2 sequences are SGHDT and YYEEEE. The CDR3 coding sequence is TGTGCCAGCAGCCCCGGGGCAGGGTCTGACCTTGATGGCTACACCTTC. It encodes CASSPGAGSDLDGYTF.

This rearrangement joins TRBV27 to TRBJ2-3, with D perhaps TRBD2 (5 bases). The V end lost 1 base, the J end lost 4 bases, and 12 bases lay between the germline ends. Per the germline V gene, CDR1 is MNHEY and CDR2 is SMNVEV (reference sequence). CDR3 length equals 15 residues. CDR3 residues: CASSLLVLAPDTQYF. The CDR3 DNA reads as TGTGCCAGCAGTTTATTGGTTCTAGCTCCAGATACGCAGTATTTT.

The chain uses TRBV4-1 and TRBJ1-1; D is uncertain. The CDR3 spans 17 residues. Looked up from germline, CDR1 is MGHRA and CDR2 is YSYEKL. The V gene lost 0 bases and the J gene lost 2 bases, with 16 bases spanning the gap. The CDR3 here is CASSQDPFRPLNTEAFF. As DNA, the CDR3 is TGCGCCAGCAGCCAAGACCCCTTCCGGCCTCTAAACACTGAAGCTTTCTTT.

The chain links TRBV5-5 to TRBJ2-1; 9 bases are a match to TRBD2. Germline CDR1 reads SGHKS; CDR2 reads YYEKEE (reference sequence). The CDR3 totals 16 residues. V was clipped by 4 bases and J by 0 bases; unmatched bases: 5. CDR3 region: CASSKETSGSYNEQFF. The CDR3 DNA is TGTGCCAGCAGCAAGGAGACTAGCGGCTCCTACAATGAGCAGTTCTTC.

The chain has TRBV11-2 and TRBJ2-1; no clear D. This CDR3 is built from 14 residues. The V and J ends lost 3 bases and 10 bases respectively, with 16 bases between them. The germline gives CDR1 SGHAT, CDR2 FQNNGV. The CDR3 DNA reads as TGTGCCAGCAGCTTCCCCGTAGGTTTTAGGGAGCAGTTCTTC. Translating gives CASSFPVGFREQFF.

Turning to this clone: The same CDR3 can be traced to other DNA sequences in this sample. The CDR3 region is CASSRGGGNQPQHF. The CDR3 DNA follows: TGTGCCAGCAGTCGTGGGGGGGGAAATCAGCCCCAGCATTTT. This rearrangement joins TRBV27 to TRBJ1-5, with D possibly being TRBD1 (5 bases). Germline V CDR1 and CDR2: MNHEY, SMNVEV (reference sequence). Trimming shortened V by 5 bases and J by 4 bases, and 12 bases separated the two germline ends. The CDR3 spans 14 residues.

This clone has only one observation. The CDR3, as DNA: TGTGCCAGCTCACCACGGAGATGGGATACGCAGTATTTT. This translates into CASSPRRWDTQYF. The chain joins TRBV18 to TRBJ2-3; D gene ambiguous. This CDR3 is 13 amino acids long. CDR1 is KGHSH, CDR2 LQKENI, per germline. V lost 1 base to trimming and J lost 6 bases, with 8 bases between them.